This section outlines one TCR beta chain sequence together with its context. The target antigen is unknown. V gave up 4 bases and J gave up 4 bases, with 17 bases separating them. This CDR3 spans 15 amino acids. Germline V gene sequence: CDR1 SQVTM, CDR2 ANQGSEA. These data come from a study of CD8+ T cells in alopecia areata. For the study at large: Patients received oral tofacitinib, 5 to 10 mg twice daily, for moderate-to-severe alopecia areata. Findings and limits, study-wide: Given one nonresponder, whether baseline CD8+ expansion relates to response remains uncertain. Among the top 100, expanded CD8+ clones, as well as scalp clonality, were significantly decreased by tofacitinib.

Noted treatment: oral pan-JAK inhibitor, 5-10 mg twice daily. Following RNA extraction, reverse transcription yielded cDNA that acted as the sequencing template. Using immunoSEQ multiplex PCR, the repertoire was profiled, and TCRdb retains in-frame clones only, with some absent. The sample yields 100,000 to 150,000 clones, 61% seen once. The sample consisted of CD4+ T cells sorted from blood, taken at week 4, from a patient treated with tofacitinib. This clonotype was obtained from a human donor with alopecia areata. The chain is built from TRBV29-1 and TRBJ1-3; no clear D gene. The CDR3 DNA reads TGCAGCGTTGTCTCTCCGATCCCCGTCGGAAACACCATATATTTT. As protein: CSVVSPIPVGNTIYF.